The 18 T cell receptor beta chains in this list originate from one sample, sequenced in a study of control samples from healthy donors and cancer patients. The method was immunoSEQ multiplex PCR; TCRdb's version includes in-frame clones alone and lacks a portion of them. Of some 65,000 clones in the sample, approximately 88% are singletons; the top ten hold 2.5% to 3%. Sequenced sample: PBMCs. The receptors shown here come from a woman in her forties or fifties with lung cancer.

CDR3 DNA sequence: TGTGCCAGCAGCCTCGCTCCGGGACAGGGAACCTATGGCTACACCTTC. This gives the protein CASSLAPGQGTYGYTF. The rearrangement uses TRBV9 and TRBJ1-2; 9 bases align to TRBD1. The CDR3 spans 16 residues. V lost 4 bases and J lost 4; bases outside the gene matches: 11. Germline CDR1 reads SGDLS; CDR2 reads YYNGEE. Using reference TRBV9 and TRBJ1-2 for the parts outside the CDR3, the full variable domain is DSGVTQTPKHLITATGQRVTLRCSPRSGDLSVYWYQQSLDQGLQFLIQYYNGEERAKGNILERFSAQQFPDLHSELNLSSLELGDSALYFCASSLAPGQGTYGYTFGSGTRLTVV.

V and J are TRBV6-1 and TRBJ1-4; a possible D gene is TRBD1 (5 bases). Trimming took off 3 bases at V and 10 bases at J, with 12 bases between the two ends. This CDR3 comprises 13 residues. Germline CDR1 MNHNS, CDR2 SASEGT. The CDR3 nucleotides are TGTGCCAGCAGTGATCCTAGGACAATAAAACTGTTTTTT. It codes for CASSDPRTIKLFF.

Notes on this clone: The sample contains more than one DNA sequence encoding this CDR3. V gene TRBV18 combines with J gene TRBJ2-5; D remains ambiguous. Trimming removed 3 bases at V and 2 bases at J, with 1 base between. CDR3 length: 11 amino acids. CDR1 and CDR2 from the germline V gene are KGHSH and LQKENI. The CDR3 region is CASSPQETQYF. The CDR3 DNA reads as TGTGCCAGCTCACCTCAAGAGACCCAGTACTTC.

The J gene is TRBJ1-6, the V gene TRBV9, with D uncertain. Trimming stripped 2 bases from V and 8 bases from J, with 5 bases between. There are 12 residues in the CDR3. The germline V gene encodes CDR1 SGDLS and CDR2 YYNGEE. The CDR3 bases are TGTGCCAGCAGCGTGAACGATTCACCCCTCCACTTT. Protein: CASSVNDSPLHF.

The rearrangement uses TRBV20-1 and TRBJ2-2; D unclear. Germline CDR1 and CDR2: DFQATT and SNEGSKA (reference sequence). There are 12 residues in the CDR3. The V end lost 3 bases, the J end lost 3 bases, and 5 bases lay between the germline ends. The CDR3 is CSASHYTGELFF. DNA of the CDR3: TGCAGTGCTAGTCACTACACCGGGGAGCTGTTTTTT.

CDR3 DNA: TGTGCCAGCGCTATACAGGGCTCCTCTTGGGGCTACACCTTC. This translates into CASAIQGSSWGYTF. V usage is TRBV6-5 and J usage is TRBJ1-2; a possible D gene is TRBD1 (6 bases). The V and J ends lost 8 bases and 8 bases respectively, with 21 bases between them. Per germline, CDR1 MNHEY and CDR2 SVGAGI. This CDR3 contains 14 residues.

This chain links TRBV7-9 with TRBJ1-1; TRBD1 matches at 7 bases. J was trimmed by 0 bases and V by 3 bases; bases with no gene match: 10. CDR3 length: 17 residues. Germline V gene lookup returns CDR1 SEHNR and CDR2 FQNEAQ (reference sequence). The CDR3 DNA reads TGTGCCAGCAGCTTTTCGAACAGGGGCTACATGAACACTGAAGCTTTCTTT. Its translation: CASSFSNRGYMNTEAFF.

This clone was seen only once. The genes are TRBV5-5 and TRBJ2-7, with TRBD1 identical over 9 bases. The CDR3 totals 13 residues. Germline CDR1 is SGHKS and CDR2 is YYEKEE (reference sequence). The J segment lost 6 bases and the V segment lost 4 bases, leaving 5 bases of the junction unmatched. DNA for the CDR3: TGTGCCAGCAGCGCGGGACAGGGCGGCGAGCAGTACTTC. Residues: CASSAGQGGEQYF. Full variable domain (outside the CDR3, taken from reference TRBV5-5 and TRBJ2-7): DAGVTQSPTHLIKTRGQQVTLRCSPISGHKSVSWYQQVLGQGPQFIFQYYEKEERGRGNFPDRFSARQFPNYSSELNVNALLLGDSALYLCASSAGQGGEQYFGPGTRLTVT.

The genes are TRBV10-3 and TRBJ1-6, with 7 bases identical to TRBD1. The V gene's germline CDR1 is ENHRY and CDR2 SYGVKD. The CDR3 has 14 residues. Germline trimming cut 6 bases from V and 6 bases from J; bases unmatched to any gene: 5. The DNA of the CDR3 is TGTGCCATCAGCCCGGGACAGCCTAATTCACCCCTCCACTTT. It is translated as CAISPGQPNSPLHF.

This clone was detected only a few times. The chain links TRBV9 to TRBJ2-5, with D perhaps assigned TRBD1 or TRBD2 (5 bases each). V lost 2 bases and J lost 2, with 13 bases in between. The CDR3 covers 15 residues. CDR1 SGDLS and CDR2 YYNGEE come from the germline V gene. CDR3 bases: TGTGCCAGCAGCGTCGGACTGGGGGTGCAAGAGACCCAGTACTTC. It codes for CASSVGLGVQETQYF.

The chain has TRBV6-2 or TRBV6-3 and TRBJ2-7, with D possibly matching TRBD2 (5 bases). Trimming took off 2 bases at V and 7 bases at J, with 6 bases between the two ends. Germline V gives CDR1 MNHEY, CDR2 SVGEGT. The CDR3 has 11 residues. The CDR3, as DNA: TGTGCCAGCAGTTACCGCGGGGAGCAGTACTTC. Amino acids: CASSYRGEQYF.

The CDR3 here is CASSTSGGTSNEQFF. Written as DNA, the CDR3 is TGTGCCAGCAGTACTAGCGGGGGTACGAGCAATGAGCAGTTCTTC. The chain carries TRBV2 and TRBJ2-1, with 11 bases fitting TRBD2. The CDR3 is 15 residues long. Germline trimming cut 5 bases from V and 6 bases from J; bases unmatched to any gene: 6. Germline V gene lookup returns CDR1 SNHLY and CDR2 FYNNEI.

The J gene is TRBJ2-2, the V gene TRBV19, with TRBD1 identical over 12 bases. The CDR3 length is 17 residues. Germline CDR1 LNHDA, CDR2 SQIVND (reference sequence). V lost 4 bases to trimming and J lost 4 bases; unmatched junction nucleotides: 7. Here the CDR3 reads CASSRGQGARGTGELFF. The CDR3, as DNA: TGTGCCAGTAGTAGGGGACAGGGGGCGCGAGGCACCGGGGAGCTGTTTTTT.

The chain is built from TRBV5-4 and TRBJ1-6, with TRBD1 matching 7 bases. The CDR3 spans 14 residues. Per germline, CDR1 SGHNT and CDR2 YYREEE (reference sequence). Germline trimming cut 0 bases from V and 9 bases from J; bases unmatched to any gene: 3. CDR3 in DNA: TGTGCCAGCAGCTTGGACAGGGGAACTTCACCCCTCCACTTT. Its translation: CASSLDRGTSPLHF.

The gene calls are TRBV6-6 and TRBJ1-1; D is uncertain. The CDR3 runs to 10 residues. Trimming removed 5 bases at V and 7 bases at J, with 5 bases between. The germline V gene has CDR1 MNHNY and CDR2 SVGAGI (reference sequence). This chain's CDR3 is CASSSGEAFF. Written as DNA, the CDR3 is TGTGCCAGCAGTAGCGGTGAAGCTTTCTTT.

V and J are TRBV6-2 or TRBV6-3 and TRBJ1-3; D unresolved. Trimming removed 4 bases at V and 4 bases at J, with 11 bases between. CDR1 MNHEY and CDR2 SVGEGT come from the germline V gene. The CDR3 sequence is 14 residues long. CDR3 nucleotides: TGTGCCAGCAGTTCTCCGGGAGGAGGAAACACCATATATTTT. Its protein product is CASSSPGGGNTIYF.

The chain employs TRBV30 and TRBJ1-1; a possible D gene is TRBD1 (6 bases). V was pared by 1 base and J by 0 bases, with 6 bases between. The CDR3 covers 13 residues. CDR1 GTSNPN and CDR2 SVGIG come from the germline V gene (reference sequence). In nucleotides, the CDR3 is TGTGCCTGGAGTGAGGGGGTGAACACTGAAGCTTTCTTT. Translated, it gives CAWSEGVNTEAFF.

The V gene is TRBV7-2, the J gene TRBJ2-3, with D hard to call. The CDR3 sequence is 12 residues long. Per the germline V gene, CDR1 is SGHTA and CDR2 is FQGNSA. V was clipped by 5 bases and J by 8 bases, with 11 bases between them. CDR3 nucleotides: TGTGCCAGCAGCCGCCTCGCTTCTACGCAGTATTTT. As protein: CASSRLASTQYF. The variable domain in full, with the rest retrieved from reference TRBV7-2 and TRBJ2-3, is GAGVSQSPSNKVTEKGKDVELRCDPISGHTALYWYRQSLGQGLEFLIYFQGNSAPDKSGLPSDRFSAERTGGSVSTLTIQRTQQEDSAVYLCASSRLASTQYFGPGTRLTVL.